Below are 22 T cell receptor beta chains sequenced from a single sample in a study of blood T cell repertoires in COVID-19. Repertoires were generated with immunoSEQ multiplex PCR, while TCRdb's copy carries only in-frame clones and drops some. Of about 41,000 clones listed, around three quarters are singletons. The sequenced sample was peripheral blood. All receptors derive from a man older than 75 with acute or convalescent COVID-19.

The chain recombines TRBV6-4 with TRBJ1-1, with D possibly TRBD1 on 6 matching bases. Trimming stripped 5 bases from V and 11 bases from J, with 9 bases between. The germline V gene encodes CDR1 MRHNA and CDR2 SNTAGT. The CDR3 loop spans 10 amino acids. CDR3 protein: CASSTGMAFF. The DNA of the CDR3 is TGTGCCAGCAGTACAGGGATGGCTTTCTTT.

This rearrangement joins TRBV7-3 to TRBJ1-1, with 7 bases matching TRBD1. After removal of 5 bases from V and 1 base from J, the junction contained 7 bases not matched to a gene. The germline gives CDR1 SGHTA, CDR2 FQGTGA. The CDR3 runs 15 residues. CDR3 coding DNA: TGTGCCAGCAGCATCTCCGGGACAGCGAACACTGAAGCTTTCTTT. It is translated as CASSISGTANTEAFF.

The CDR3 loop is CATRAGGYGYTF. The CDR3 DNA reads as TGTGCCACCAGAGCGGGGGGGTATGGCTACACCTTC. The chain has TRBV15 and TRBJ1-2, with a tentative D call TRBD1 (5 bases). The length of the CDR3 is 12 residues. V gave up 6 bases and J gave up 5 bases, with 10 bases separating them. CDR1 LNHNV and CDR2 YYDKDF come from the germline V gene (reference sequence).

The CDR3 nucleotides read TGTGCCAGCAGCCAAGTCCAGGGGGCTGGCTACACCTTC. This sequence encodes CASSQVQGAGYTF. This sequence joins TRBV14 and TRBJ1-2; TRBD1 agrees at 8 bases. The CDR3 is made up of 13 amino acids. CDR1 is SGHDN and CDR2 is FVKESK in the germline V gene. The V gene end was trimmed by 1 base and the J gene end by 7 bases; junction bases not matched to a gene: 2.

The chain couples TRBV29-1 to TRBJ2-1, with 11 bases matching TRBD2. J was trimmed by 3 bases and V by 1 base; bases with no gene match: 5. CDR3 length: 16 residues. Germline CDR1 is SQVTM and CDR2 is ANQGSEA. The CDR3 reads CSVEGGLAENYNEQFF. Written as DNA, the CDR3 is TGCAGCGTTGAAGGGGGACTAGCGGAGAACTACAATGAGCAGTTCTTC.

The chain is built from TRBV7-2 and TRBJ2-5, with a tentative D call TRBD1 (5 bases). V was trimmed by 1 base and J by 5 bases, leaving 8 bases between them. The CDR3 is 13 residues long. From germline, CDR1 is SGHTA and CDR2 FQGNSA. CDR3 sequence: CASSLGGRETQYF. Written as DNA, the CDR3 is TGTGCCAGCAGCTTAGGGGGCCGGGAGACCCAGTACTTC.

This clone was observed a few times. The CDR3 DNA reads as TGTGCCAGCAGTGGCGGCTCAGCGTCTAACTATGGCTACACCTTC. It codes for CASSGGSASNYGYTF. The chain uses TRBV6-1 and TRBJ1-2; D gene unclear. This CDR3 has 15 residues. The germline CDR1 and CDR2 sequences are MNHNS and SASEGT. Deletions cut 4 bases from V and 0 bases from J, with 12 bases between.

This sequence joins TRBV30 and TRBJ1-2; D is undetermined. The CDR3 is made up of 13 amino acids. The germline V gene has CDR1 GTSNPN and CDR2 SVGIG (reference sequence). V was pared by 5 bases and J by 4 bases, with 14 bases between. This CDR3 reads CAWYSERAYGYTF. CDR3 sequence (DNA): TGTGCCTGGTACTCTGAGAGAGCCTATGGCTACACCTTC.

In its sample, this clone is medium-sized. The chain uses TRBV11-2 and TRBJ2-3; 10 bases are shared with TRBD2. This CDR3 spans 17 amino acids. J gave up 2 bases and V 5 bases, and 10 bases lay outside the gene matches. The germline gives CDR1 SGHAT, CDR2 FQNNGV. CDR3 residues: CASSPETSGLTTDTQYF. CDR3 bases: TGTGCCAGCAGCCCAGAGACTAGCGGGCTAACCACAGATACGCAGTATTTT. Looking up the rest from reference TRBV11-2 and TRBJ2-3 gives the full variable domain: EAGVAQSPRYKIIEKRQSVAFWCNPISGHATLYWYQQILGQGPKLLIQFQNNGVVDDSQLPKDRFSAERLKGVDSTLKIQPAKLEDSAVYLCASSPETSGLTTDTQYFGPGTRLTVL.

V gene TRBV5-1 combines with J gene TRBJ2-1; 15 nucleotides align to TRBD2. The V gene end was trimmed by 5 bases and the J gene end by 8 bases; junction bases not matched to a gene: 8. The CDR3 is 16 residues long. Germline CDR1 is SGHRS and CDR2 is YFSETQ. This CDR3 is CASRRTSGGASDEQFF. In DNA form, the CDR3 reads TGCGCCAGCAGGCGGACTAGCGGGGGGGCTAGCGATGAGCAGTTCTTC.

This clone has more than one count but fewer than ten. CDR3 DNA: TGCGCCAGCAGCTTGGAGGTAGCGGGCCGCTACGAGCAGTACTTC. It codes for CASSLEVAGRYEQYF. The chain uses TRBV5-1 and TRBJ2-7; 7 nucleotides align to TRBD2. The germline gives CDR1 SGHRS, CDR2 YFSETQ. The CDR3 loop spans 15 amino acids. After removal of 0 bases from V and 3 bases from J, the junction contained 6 bases not matched to a gene.

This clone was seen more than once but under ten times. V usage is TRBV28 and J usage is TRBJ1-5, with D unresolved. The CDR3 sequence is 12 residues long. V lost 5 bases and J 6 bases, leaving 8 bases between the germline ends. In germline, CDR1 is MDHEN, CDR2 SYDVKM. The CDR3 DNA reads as TGTGCCAGCAGTCCTCGGAGTCAGCCCCAGCATTTT. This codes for CASSPRSQPQHF.

The CDR3 sequence is CASSLVGTAQETQYF. For the CDR3, the DNA is TGTGCCAGCAGCTTAGTGGGGACAGCCCAAGAGACCCAGTACTTC. The chain couples TRBV7-9 to TRBJ2-5; 7 bases map to TRBD1. This CDR3 comprises 15 residues. V lost 1 base and J lost 1; bases outside the gene matches: 3. Germline-derived CDR1 and CDR2 are SEHNR and FQNEAQ (reference sequence).

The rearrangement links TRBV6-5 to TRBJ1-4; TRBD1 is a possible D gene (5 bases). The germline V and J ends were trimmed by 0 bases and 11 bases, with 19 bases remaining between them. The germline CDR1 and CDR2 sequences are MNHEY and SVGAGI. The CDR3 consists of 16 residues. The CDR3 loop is CASSYSKGRTGEKLFF. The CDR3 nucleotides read TGTGCCAGCAGTTACTCGAAAGGACGGACGGGGGAGAAACTGTTTTTT.

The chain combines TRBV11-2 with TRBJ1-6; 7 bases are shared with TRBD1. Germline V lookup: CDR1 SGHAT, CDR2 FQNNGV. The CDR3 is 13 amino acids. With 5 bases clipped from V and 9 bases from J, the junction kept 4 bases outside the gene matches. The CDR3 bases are TGTGCCAGCAGCAGACAGGGAAGTTCACCCCTCCACTTT. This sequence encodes CASSRQGSSPLHF.

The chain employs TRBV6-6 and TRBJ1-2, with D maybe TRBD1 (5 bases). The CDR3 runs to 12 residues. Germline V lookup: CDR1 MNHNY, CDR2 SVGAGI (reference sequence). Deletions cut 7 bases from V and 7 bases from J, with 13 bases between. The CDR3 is CASTVRGVGYTF. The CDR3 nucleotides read TGTGCCAGCACCGTAAGGGGTGTTGGCTACACCTTC.

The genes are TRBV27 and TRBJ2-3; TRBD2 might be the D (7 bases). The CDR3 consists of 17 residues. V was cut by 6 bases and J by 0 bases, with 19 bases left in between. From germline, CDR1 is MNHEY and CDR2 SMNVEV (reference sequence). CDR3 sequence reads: CASRPAGAYSSTDTQYF. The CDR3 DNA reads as TGTGCCAGCAGGCCTGCGGGGGCCTACTCTAGCACAGATACGCAGTATTTT.

CDR3 sequence reads: CASSRGYEQYF. DNA of the CDR3: TGTGCCAGCAGCCGGGGCTACGAGCAGTACTTC. The gene calls are TRBV12-3 or TRBV12-4 and TRBJ2-7; D perhaps matches TRBD2 (5 bases). Trimming left V 6 bases short and J 3 bases short, with 6 bases between. The CDR3 runs 11 residues.

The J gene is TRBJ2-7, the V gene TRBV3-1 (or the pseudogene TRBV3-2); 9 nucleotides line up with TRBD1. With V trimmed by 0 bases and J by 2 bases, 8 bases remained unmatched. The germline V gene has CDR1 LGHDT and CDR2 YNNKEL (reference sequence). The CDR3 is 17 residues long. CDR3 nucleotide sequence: TGTGCCAGCAGCCAAGATTTCCGACAGGGGGTCACCTACGAGCAGTACTTC. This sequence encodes CASSQDFRQGVTYEQYF.

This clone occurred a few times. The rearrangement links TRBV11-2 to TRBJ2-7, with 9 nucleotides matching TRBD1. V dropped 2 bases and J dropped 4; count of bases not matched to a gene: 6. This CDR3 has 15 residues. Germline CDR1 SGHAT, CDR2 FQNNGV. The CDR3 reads CASSLSTGGMYEQYF. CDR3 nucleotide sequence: TGTGCCAGCAGCTTAAGCACAGGGGGCATGTACGAGCAGTACTTC.

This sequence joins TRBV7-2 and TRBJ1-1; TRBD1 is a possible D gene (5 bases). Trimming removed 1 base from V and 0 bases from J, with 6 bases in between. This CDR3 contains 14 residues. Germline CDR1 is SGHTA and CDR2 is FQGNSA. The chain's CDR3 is CASSLGGVNTEAFF. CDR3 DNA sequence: TGTGCCAGCAGCTTAGGGGGGGTGAACACTGAAGCTTTCTTT.

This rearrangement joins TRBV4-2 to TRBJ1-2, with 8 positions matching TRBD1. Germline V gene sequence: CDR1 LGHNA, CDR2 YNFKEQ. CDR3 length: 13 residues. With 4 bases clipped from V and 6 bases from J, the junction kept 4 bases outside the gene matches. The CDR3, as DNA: TGTGCCAGCAGCCCGTCGACAGGGGATGGCTACACCTTC. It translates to CASSPSTGDGYTF.